This T cell receptor beta chain was recorded in a study of blood T cell repertoires in COVID-19. Overall study context: Nucleic acid was either cDNA or gDNA, and it came from T cells, B-cell-depleted T cells, or PBMCs.

In the authors' methods: Counts of nucleated cells, estimated from reference gene primer amplification, were obtained. Sequenced by immunoSEQ multiplex PCR; TCRdb stores in-frame clones only, minus some. V and J calls and clone size come straight from that table; D and trimming were deduced from the DNA. The sample holds 150,000 to 200,000 clones, over 75% seen once. This clonotype was sampled from a man between 65 and 85 years old with active or convalescent COVID-19. The sequenced sample consisted of peripheral blood.

The CDR3, as DNA: TGCGCCAGCAGTATGACTATCCAAGAGACCCAGTACTTC. It is translated as CASSMTIQETQYF. The J gene is TRBJ2-5, the V gene TRBV10-1; D possibly corresponds to TRBD2 (5 bases). Trimming cost V 5 bases and J 1 base, with 8 bases left between them. CDR3 length: 13 amino acids. From germline, CDR1 is WNHNN and CDR2 SYGVQD (reference sequence).